This entry describes one TCR beta chain. Antigen: not known. This CDR3 is 15 amino acids long. V was clipped by 5 bases and J by 2 bases, with 15 bases between them. Germline V gives CDR1 SGHAT, CDR2 FQNNGV. The data derive from a study of beta chain features in type 1 diabetes. Reverse transcription of all isolated RNA meant that expressed TCRB transcripts were sequenced. Assay used: immunoSEQ multiplex PCR; TCRdb lists only in-frame clones, some missing. The profile shows about 30,000 clones, roughly 50% of them singletons. Notes on the study in general: Within each of all four CD4+ subsets, Type 1 diabetes patients had TCRB CDR3s that were moderately but significantly shorter.

The rearrangement links TRBV11-2 to TRBJ2-5; the D gene is possibly TRBD2 (5 bases). The source is a woman aged 18-29 years with type 1 diabetes. The source material was Tregs from blood. Written as DNA, the CDR3 is TGTGCCAGCAGCAGAGGGTCGGGAACTCAAGAGACCCAGTACTTC. Protein product: CASSRGSGTQETQYF.